A single sample gave rise to the 15 T cell receptor beta chains below, sequenced in a study of CD8+ T cells in alopecia areata. cDNA serving as the sequencing template came from extracted, reverse transcribed RNA. Measured with immunoSEQ multiplex PCR; TCRdb has only the in-frame clones, and not every one. The sample carries some 170,000 clones, roughly 63% recorded once. Noted treatment: oral pan-JAK inhibitor, 5-10 mg twice daily. Sequenced here: CD4+ T cells sorted from blood, sampled at approximately week 55, from a patient treated with tofacitinib. Receptors were obtained from a human donor with alopecia areata.

In this sample, this clone turned up a few times. This sequence joins TRBV29-1 and TRBJ2-5; a weak D match, TRBD1 (6 bases). The DNA end lines up better with TRBJ2-7; the J call may be wrong. This CDR3 is built from 13 residues. Germline assignment: CDR1 SQVTM and CDR2 ANQGSEA. CDR3 DNA: TGCAGCGTTGACGGACAGTACCCCGACGAGCAGTACTTC. Amino acids: CSVDGQYPDEQYF.

The chain couples TRBV6-5 to TRBJ2-5; 12 positions match TRBD1. The CDR3 runs to 16 residues. Germline CDR1 is MNHEY and CDR2 is SVGAGI. V gave up 0 bases and J gave up 5 bases; unmatched junction bases: 4. CDR3 loop: CASSYSGQGARETQYF. The DNA for the CDR3 is TGTGCCAGCAGTTACTCGGGACAGGGGGCTCGGGAGACCCAGTACTTC.

V is TRBV5-1 and J is TRBJ2-5, with 11 bases lining up with TRBD2. CDR3 size: 15 residues. Per germline, CDR1 SGHRS and CDR2 YFSETQ. V dropped 2 bases and J dropped 3; count of bases not matched to a gene: 3. The CDR3 DNA reads as TGCGCCAGCAGCTTAGGGACTAGCGGCGAAGAGACCCAGTACTTC. It specifies CASSLGTSGEETQYF.

Worth noting for this clone: The sample holds other DNA sequences that translate to the same CDR3. The chain links TRBV27 to TRBJ2-5; 7 bases align to TRBD1. The germline V gene has CDR1 MNHEY and CDR2 SMNVEV (reference sequence). After removal of 3 bases from V and 5 bases from J, the junction contained 6 bases not matched to a gene. The CDR3 sequence is 14 residues long. The CDR3 protein is CASSLTTGRETQYF. The CDR3 nucleotides are TGTGCCAGCAGTTTGACGACAGGGCGCGAGACCCAGTACTTC.

This chain links TRBV18 with TRBJ2-7; D not resolved. CDR3 length: 13 residues. CDR1 KGHSH and CDR2 LQKENI come from the germline V gene. Trimming pared 4 bases from V and 3 bases from J, leaving 10 bases between. CDR3 DNA: TGTGCCAGCTCACTCCAAAGTAGCTACGAGCAGTACTTC. Protein product: CASSLQSSYEQYF.

This clone was seen a few times. The genes are TRBV30 and TRBJ1-2; D is unclear. The CDR3 sequence is 10 residues long. Germline V gives CDR1 GTSNPN, CDR2 SVGIG (reference sequence). Trimming left V 0 bases short and J 12 bases short, with 8 bases between. This CDR3 reads CAWSVLSHTF. Here the CDR3 DNA reads TGTGCCTGGAGTGTACTCTCTCACACCTTC.

The rearrangement uses TRBV15 and TRBJ1-6; perhaps TRBD1 as D (6 bases). Per germline, CDR1 LNHNV and CDR2 YYDKDF (reference sequence). This CDR3 comprises 15 residues. V was cut by 0 bases and J by 9 bases, with 12 bases left in between. The CDR3 sequence: CATSRDQGTVSPLHF. CDR3 DNA sequence: TGTGCCACCAGCAGAGATCAGGGGACCGTTTCACCCCTCCACTTT. Based on the CDR3 plus reference TRBV15 and TRBJ1-6, the full variable domain is DAMVIQNPRYQVTQFGKPVTLSCSQTLNHNVMYWYQQKSSQAPKLLFHYYDKDFNNEADTPDNFQSRRPNTSFCFLDIRSPGLGDTAMYLCATSRDQGTVSPLHFGNGTRLTVT.

The rearrangement uses TRBV23-1 and TRBJ2-1; 12 positions match TRBD1. TRBV23-1 is annotated as an ORF whose role is uncertain. The junction had 13 bases not matched to a gene; V was cut back by 7 bases and J by 0 bases. CDR3 length equals 19 residues. CDR3 nucleotides: TGCGCCAGCATAATATTCCGGGACAGGGGGCTGAGCTCCTACAATGAGCAGTTCTTC. This gives the protein CASIIFRDRGLSSYNEQFF.

The rearrangement joins TRBV18 to TRBJ2-5; tentatively, D is TRBD1 (6 bases). This CDR3 is 13 amino acids long. Germline V gene data show CDR1 as KGHSH and CDR2 as LQKENI. Trimming took off 4 bases at V and 2 bases at J, with 8 bases between the two ends. The CDR3 coding sequence is TGTGCCAGCTCACTTGGACAGCAAGAGACCCAGTACTTC. It is translated as CASSLGQQETQYF.

The V call is TRBV30, the J call TRBJ2-3, with D perhaps assigned TRBD1 or TRBD2 (5 bases each). The length of the CDR3 is 12 residues. Germline values: CDR1 GTSNPN, CDR2 SVGIG (reference sequence). Deletions cut 0 bases from V and 10 bases from J, with 11 bases between. The CDR3 DNA reads TGTGCCTGGAGTGTTGGTGGGGGTTCGCAGTATTTT. This sequence encodes CAWSVGGGSQYF. Variable domain in full (rest from reference TRBV30 and TRBJ2-3): SQTIHQWPATLVQPVGSPLSLECTVEGTSNPNLYWYRQAAGRGLQLLFYSVGIGQISSEVPQNLSASRPQDRQFILSSKKLLLSDSGFYLCAWSVGGGSQYFGPGTRLTVL.

The chain links TRBV7-9 to TRBJ1-1; D gene uncertain. This CDR3 has 12 amino acids. Trimming left V 3 bases short and J 4 bases short, with 6 bases between. CDR1 is SEHNR and CDR2 is FQNEAQ in the germline V gene (reference sequence). CDR3 DNA: TGTGCCAGCAGCTTTTCGTTCACTGAAGCTTTCTTT. Its translation is CASSFSFTEAFF.

The rearrangement links TRBV5-1 to TRBJ1-2, with 9 nucleotides matching TRBD1. Trimming took 4 bases from V and 9 from J; bases not matched to a gene: 7. This CDR3 has 13 residues. Germline assignment: CDR1 SGHRS and CDR2 YFSETQ. CDR3 DNA: TGCGCCAGCAGCCCGGGACAGGGCGAACGCTACACCTTC. Protein sequence: CASSPGQGERYTF. Complete variable domain (other parts from reference TRBV5-1 and TRBJ1-2): KAGVTQTPRYLIKTRGQQVTLSCSPISGHRSVSWYQQTPGQGLQFLFEYFSETQRNKGNFPGRFSGRQFSNSRSEMNVSTLELGDSALYLCASSPGQGERYTFGSGTRLTVV.

The rearrangement uses TRBV7-9 and TRBJ2-7; D perhaps matches TRBD2 (6 bases). The CDR3 loop spans 13 amino acids. Trimming shortened V by 2 bases and J by 5 bases, and 10 bases separated the two germline ends. The germline V gene encodes CDR1 SEHNR and CDR2 FQNEAQ (reference sequence). This CDR3 reads CASSLRENNEQYF. Written as DNA, the CDR3 is TGTGCCAGCAGCTTACGGGAGAACAACGAGCAGTACTTC.

This chain links TRBV6-1 with TRBJ2-7; 10 nucleotides align to TRBD1. There are 14 residues in the CDR3. V lost 6 bases to trimming and J lost 3 bases; unmatched junction nucleotides: 5. Germline-derived CDR1 and CDR2 are MNHNS and SASEGT. The CDR3 region has the DNA TGTGCCAGCAGCGGGGACAGGGGATTCTACGAGCAGTACTTC. The encoded protein is CASSGDRGFYEQYF.

The CDR3 region is CSVRTGVYEQYF. The CDR3 nucleotides read TGCAGCGTTAGGACAGGGGTCTACGAGCAGTACTTC. The rearrangement uses TRBV29-1 and TRBJ2-7; 9 bases agree with TRBD1. CDR3 length equals 12 residues. V shed 5 bases and J 3 bases; nucleotides not matched to a gene: 2. From germline, CDR1 is SQVTM and CDR2 ANQGSEA.